This T cell receptor beta chain was found in a study of blood T cell repertoires in COVID-19. Study overall: COVID-19 samples from acute and convalescent phases originated in the United States, Italy and Spain. T cells, B-cell-depleted T cells, or PBMCs supplied cDNA or gDNA.

The CDR3 loop spans 14 amino acids. CDR1 is KGHSH and CDR2 is LQKENI in the germline V gene. Trimming cost V 1 base and J 4 bases, with 10 bases left between them. Per the authors' pipeline: Using reference gene primer amplification, nucleated cell counts were estimated. Sequenced by immunoSEQ multiplex PCR; TCRdb stores in-frame clones only, minus some. V, J and clone size were drawn from that table, and D and trimming were deduced from the DNA. The sample lists around 190,000 clones, more than 75% occurring once. Sequences were obtained from peripheral blood. This TCR came from a human donor in a cohort sampled during active COVID-19. The V and J genes are TRBV18 and TRBJ1-1, with a possible D match to TRBD1 (6 bases). The DNA for the CDR3 is TGTGCCAGCTCACCACGGGACACGACCACTGAAGCTTTCTTT. Translating gives CASSPRDTTTEAFF.